The rows below give T cell receptor beta chains drawn from one sample of a study of blood T cells in healthy people across ages. TCRdb re-called the 5' RACE reads with MiXCR, one entry per CDR3 protein. This sample carries 1.5 million to 2 million distinct CDR3 sequences, about 39% of them seen once, and the ten largest clones take roughly 24%. The source material was blood. Receptors originate from a human donor in good health. CDR3s include the opening cysteine and the closing phenylalanine or tryptophan. Fields, in order: clone size, D gene, V gene, J gene, CDR3 DNA, CDR3 protein. D genes are given only for firm matches. Expanded clones get a size class; other rows say once, few or many, or leave the size out.

few	-	TRBV5-1	TRBJ1-1	TGCGCCAGCAGCGCCACAGGATGGAACACTGAAGCTTTCTTT	CASSATGWNTEAFF
-	-	TRBV7-2	TRBJ2-5	TGTGCCAGCAGCTCACCCCGGGGCATGCGAGAGACCCAGTACTTC	CASSSPRGMRETQYF
few	-	TRBV9	TRBJ1-3	TGTGCCAGCAGCGTAACCGGAACCTCTGGAAACACCATATATTTT	CASSVTGTSGNTIYF
-	-	TRBV18	TRBJ2-7	TGTGCCAGCTCCCCACTATTGGACAGCTCGGACGAGCAGTACTTC	CASSPLLDSSDEQYF
few	TRBD1	TRBV20-1	TRBJ2-4	TGCAGTGCCCCGGGACAGGGGGTAGTAGGCAAAAACATTCAGTACTTC	CSAPGQGVVGKNIQYF
-	-	TRBV27	TRBJ2-7	TGTGCAATAGAGAGGGGCGCCTCCTACGAGCAGTACTTC	CAIERGASYEQYF
few	TRBD2	TRBV10-3	TRBJ2-7	TGTGCCATCAGGAGGTTTCGAGCGGGGGACCTCTACGAGCAGTACTTC	CAIRRFRAGDLYEQYF
few	-	TRBV5-5	TRBJ2-7	TGTGCCAGCAGCCCAAACGTTGGGCCACCCGGAAACTACGAGCAGTACTTC	CASSPNVGPPGNYEQYF
-	-	TRBV11-2	TRBJ2-2	TGTGCCAGCAGTCTCGGCGTGATCACCGGGGGGCTGTTTTTT	CASSLGVITGGLFF
-	TRBD1	TRBV29-1	TRBJ2-7	TGCAGCGTTGATCGACAGGGGGCGAATTCGGGCGAGCAGTACTTC	CSVDRQGANSGEQYF
-	TRBD2	TRBV4-3	TRBJ2-1	TGCGCCAGCAGCCAAAGGGCTAGCGGGGGTGGAGACAATGAGCAGTTCTTC	CASSQRASGGGDNEQFF
few	-	TRBV27	TRBJ2-4	TGTGCCAGCAGTTCCATACAGGGGGGGGTAGGAGAGCAGTACTTC	CASSSIQGGVGEQYF
-	TRBD1	TRBV5-4	TRBJ2-1	TGTGCCAGCAGAGCGGACAGGGGATCCTACAATGAGCAGTTCTTC	CASRADRGSYNEQFF
-	-	TRBV20-1	TRBJ1-5	TGCAGTGCTATCAACCCGACAGAGGGCAATCAGCCCCAGCATTTT	CSAINPTEGNQPQHF
-	-	TRBV5-1	TRBJ1-2	TGCGCCAGCAGCTTGGTGGCAGTTATGGGCTATGGCTACACCTTC	CASSLVAVMGYGYTF
-	TRBD1	TRBV7-6	TRBJ2-7	TGTGCCAGCAGCTTAGGCTACGGGACAGCACCCTACGAGCAGTACTTC	CASSLGYGTAPYEQYF
-	-	TRBV7-2	TRBJ2-5	TGTGCCAGCAGCTTAAGAGACTTTAAAGTGACCCAGTACTTC	CASSLRDFKVTQYF
-	TRBD2	TRBV20-1	TRBJ2-3	TGCAGTGCTAGGAAGGCGGGGGGTCAGGATACGCAGTATTTT	CSARKAGGQDTQYF
few	TRBD2	TRBV15	TRBJ2-1	TGTGCCACCAGCAGAGTATTTTTGGGTAGCGGGGGGGCCCAGGAGCAGTTCTTC	CATSRVFLGSGGAQEQFF
-	-	TRBV4-2	TRBJ2-3	TGTGCCAGCAGCCAAGATCTCAGCGGATACACAGATACGCAGTATTTT	CASSQDLSGYTDTQYF
-	TRBD2	TRBV6-4	TRBJ2-3	TGTGCCAGCAGTGACGTTGCGGGGGGCTCAACAGATACGCAGTATTTT	CASSDVAGGSTDTQYF
-	-	TRBV29-1	TRBJ1-4	TGCAGCGTTGAGGACCTTGCAACTAATGAAAAACTGTTTTTT	CSVEDLATNEKLFF
-	TRBD2	TRBV20-1	TRBJ2-5	TGCAGTGCAGATACCGGGACTAGCGGGGGTGAGACCCAGTACTTC	CSADTGTSGGETQYF
-	-	TRBV27	TRBJ2-6	TGTGCCAGCAGTTCCCTCCGGGACACCCAATTCTCTGGGGCCAACGTCCTGACTTTC	CASSSLRDTQFSGANVLTF
-	TRBD2	TRBV20-1	TRBJ2-1	TGCAGTACCAGCATCTTTGGACTAGCGGGGGGGAATGAGCAGTTCTTC	CSTSIFGLAGGNEQFF
-	-	TRBV20-1	TRBJ2-6	TGCAGTGCTAGAGATATTGAGTTGCAAATCTCTGGGGCCAACGTCCTGACTTTC	CSARDIELQISGANVLTF
-	TRBD1	TRBV4-2	TRBJ1-1	TGTGCCAGCAGCCAGGAGGGACAGGGAGGTTTCACTGAAGCTTTCTTT	CASSQEGQGGFTEAFF